This TCR beta chain was retrieved from a study of vaccination and CD4 T cells after COVID-19. Study in general: Four females and six males made up the convalescents, with two Hispanic.

The treatment was: roughly ten-day PBMC culture with coronavirus spike peptide pools or control peptides (ViraFEST assay). The unexposed donor provided CD4+ T cells, which were taken before the COVID-19 pandemic (2011-2018). From unexposed donors, CD4+ T cells were probed, cells permitting, with SARS-CoV-2 S/N and four cold-coronavirus spikes. Sequence data for DNA of cultured CD4+ T cells were generated by the Oncomine TCR Beta short-read assay. MiXCR, applied by TCRdb to the PCR reads, yields one record per CDR3 protein. The sample shows 8,500 to 10,000 distinct CDR3 sequences, less than 80% of them seen only once. From germline, CDR1 is SGHKS and CDR2 YYEKEE (reference sequence). The CDR3 loop spans 13 amino acids. V was trimmed by 0 bases and J by 4 bases, leaving 7 bases between them. As regards this clonotype: Its antigen is not identified.

The sequencing input was CD4+ T cells from blood, cultured in vitro. The gene calls are TRBV5-5 and TRBJ1-1; the D gene is possibly TRBD1 (5 bases). The TCR comes from a human donor in good health. This CDR3 is CASSLERGTEAFF. CDR3 nucleotides: TGTGCCAGCAGCTTGGAAAGGGGCACTGAAGCTTTCTTT.